This T cell receptor beta chain was retrieved from a study of blood T cells in healthy people across ages. Germline V gene sequence: CDR1 MDHEN, CDR2 SYDVKM. The ends lost 8 bases at V and 3 bases at J; junction bases unmatched: 9. The CDR3 extends over 14 amino acids. For the second PCR, which ran for about 7 to 12 cycles, a sample-barcoded 5' primer and a J-beta primer mix were used. TCRdb recomputed calls from the 5' RACE reads with MiXCR, one row per CDR3 protein. Found here are more than 750,000 distinct CDR3 sequences, 25% to 30% of them singletons; the top ten hold about a tenth. The sample also formed part of further work on T cells of mothers and their children. That source reports: Over 8 million TCR beta CDR3 reads were obtained from each mother, and 2.5 million to 3.5 million from each child.

The chain has TRBV28 and TRBJ2-7; 8 bases align to TRBD2. Sequencing used blood. The TCR comes from a woman in her forties in good health. CDR3 bases: TGTGCCAGCGCTCTGCGGGGGGCCAGCTACGAGCAGTACTTC. This codes for CASALRGASYEQYF. Based on the CDR3 plus reference TRBV28 and TRBJ2-7, the full variable domain is DVKVTQSSRYLVKRTGEKVFLECVQDMDHENMFWYRQDPGLGLRLIYFSYDVKMKEKGDIPEGYSVSREKKERFSLILESASTNQTSMYLCASALRGASYEQYFGPGTRLTVT.